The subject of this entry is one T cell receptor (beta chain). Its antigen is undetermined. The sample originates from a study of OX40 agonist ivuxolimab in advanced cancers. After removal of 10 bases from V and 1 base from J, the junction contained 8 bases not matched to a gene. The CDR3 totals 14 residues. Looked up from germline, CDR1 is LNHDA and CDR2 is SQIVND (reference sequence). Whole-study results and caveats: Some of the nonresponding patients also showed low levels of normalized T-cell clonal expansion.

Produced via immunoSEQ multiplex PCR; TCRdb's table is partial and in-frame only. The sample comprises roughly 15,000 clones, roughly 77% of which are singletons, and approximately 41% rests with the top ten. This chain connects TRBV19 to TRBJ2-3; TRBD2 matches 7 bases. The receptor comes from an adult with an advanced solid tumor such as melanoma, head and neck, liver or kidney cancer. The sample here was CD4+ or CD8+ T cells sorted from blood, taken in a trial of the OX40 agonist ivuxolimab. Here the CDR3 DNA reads TGTGCCACCCGACCAACTAGCGGCACAGATACGCAGTATTTT. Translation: CATRPTSGTDTQYF.